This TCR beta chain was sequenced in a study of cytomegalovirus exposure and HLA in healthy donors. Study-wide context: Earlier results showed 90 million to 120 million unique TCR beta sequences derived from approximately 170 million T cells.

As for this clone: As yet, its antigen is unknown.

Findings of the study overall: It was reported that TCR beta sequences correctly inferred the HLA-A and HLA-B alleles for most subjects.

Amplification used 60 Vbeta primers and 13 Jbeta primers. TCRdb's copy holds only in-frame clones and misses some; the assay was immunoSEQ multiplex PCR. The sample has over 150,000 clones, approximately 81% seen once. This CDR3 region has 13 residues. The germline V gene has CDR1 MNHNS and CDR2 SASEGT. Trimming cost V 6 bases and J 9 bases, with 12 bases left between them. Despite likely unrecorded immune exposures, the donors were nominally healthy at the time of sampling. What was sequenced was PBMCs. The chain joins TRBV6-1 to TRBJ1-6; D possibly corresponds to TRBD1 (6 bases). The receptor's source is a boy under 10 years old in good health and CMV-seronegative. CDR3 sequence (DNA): TGTGCCAGCAGAGAAAGGACAGCTTCACCCCTCCACTTT. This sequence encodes CASRERTASPLHF.